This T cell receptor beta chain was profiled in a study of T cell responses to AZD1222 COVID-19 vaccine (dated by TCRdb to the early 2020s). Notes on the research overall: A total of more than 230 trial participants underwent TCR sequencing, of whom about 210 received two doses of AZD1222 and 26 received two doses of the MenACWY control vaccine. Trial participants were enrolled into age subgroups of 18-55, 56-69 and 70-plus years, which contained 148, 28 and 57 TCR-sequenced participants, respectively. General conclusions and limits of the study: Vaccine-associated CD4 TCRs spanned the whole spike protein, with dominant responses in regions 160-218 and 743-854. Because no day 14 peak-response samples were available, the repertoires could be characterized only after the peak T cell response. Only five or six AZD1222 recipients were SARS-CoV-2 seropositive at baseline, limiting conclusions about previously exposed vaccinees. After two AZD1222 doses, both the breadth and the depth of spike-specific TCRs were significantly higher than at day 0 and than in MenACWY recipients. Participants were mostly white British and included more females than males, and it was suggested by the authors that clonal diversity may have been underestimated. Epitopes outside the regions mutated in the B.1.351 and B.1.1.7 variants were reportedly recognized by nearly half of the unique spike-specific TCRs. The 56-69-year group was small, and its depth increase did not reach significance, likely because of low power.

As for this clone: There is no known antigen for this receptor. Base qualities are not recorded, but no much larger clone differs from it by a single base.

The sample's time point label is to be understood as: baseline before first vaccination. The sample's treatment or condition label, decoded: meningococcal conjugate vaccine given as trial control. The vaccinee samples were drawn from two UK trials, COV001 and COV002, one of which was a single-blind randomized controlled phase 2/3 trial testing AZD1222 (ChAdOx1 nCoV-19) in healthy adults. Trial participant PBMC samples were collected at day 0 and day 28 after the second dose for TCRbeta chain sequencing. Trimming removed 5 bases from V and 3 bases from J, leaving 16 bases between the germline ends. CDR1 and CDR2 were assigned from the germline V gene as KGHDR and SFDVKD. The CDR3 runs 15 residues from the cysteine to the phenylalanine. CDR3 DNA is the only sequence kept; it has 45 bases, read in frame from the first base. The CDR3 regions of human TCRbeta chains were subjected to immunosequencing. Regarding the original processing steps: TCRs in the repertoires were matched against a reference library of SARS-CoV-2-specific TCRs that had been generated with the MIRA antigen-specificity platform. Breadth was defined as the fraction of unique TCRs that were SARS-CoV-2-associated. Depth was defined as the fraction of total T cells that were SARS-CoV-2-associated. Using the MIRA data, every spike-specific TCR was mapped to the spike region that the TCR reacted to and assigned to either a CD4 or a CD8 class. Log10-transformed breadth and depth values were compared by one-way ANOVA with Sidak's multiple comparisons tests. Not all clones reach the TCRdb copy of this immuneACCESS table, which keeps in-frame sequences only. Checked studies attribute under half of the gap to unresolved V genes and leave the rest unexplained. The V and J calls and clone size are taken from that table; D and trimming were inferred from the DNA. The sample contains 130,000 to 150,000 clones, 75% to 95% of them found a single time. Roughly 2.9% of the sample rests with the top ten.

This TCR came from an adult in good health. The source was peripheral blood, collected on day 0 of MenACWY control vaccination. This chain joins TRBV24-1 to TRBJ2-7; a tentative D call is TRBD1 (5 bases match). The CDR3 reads CATSAADRIVYEQYF. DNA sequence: TGTGCCACCAGTGCCGCTGACAGAATCGTCTACGAGCAGTACTTC.